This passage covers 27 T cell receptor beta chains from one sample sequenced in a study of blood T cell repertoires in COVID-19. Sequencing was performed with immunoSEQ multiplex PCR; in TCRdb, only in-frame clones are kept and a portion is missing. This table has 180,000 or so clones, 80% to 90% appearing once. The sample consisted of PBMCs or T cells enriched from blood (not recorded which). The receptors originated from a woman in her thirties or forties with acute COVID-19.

This CDR3 is CASPGRESRELFF. CDR3 coding DNA: TGTGCCAGTCCAGGGCGGGAGTCCAGGGAGCTGTTTTTT. The chain recombines TRBV30 with TRBJ2-2; 7 bases fit TRBD2. The trim removed 8 bases at V and 9 bases at J, leaving 12 bases unmatched. CDR3 length: 13 amino acids. Germline V gives CDR1 GTSNPN, CDR2 SVGIG (reference sequence). Full variable domain (missing parts from reference TRBV30 and TRBJ2-2): SQTIHQWPATLVQPVGSPLSLECTVEGTSNPNLYWYRQAAGRGLQLLFYSVGIGQISSEVPQNLSASRPQDRQFILSSKKLLLSDSGFYLCASPGRESRELFFGEGSRLTVL.

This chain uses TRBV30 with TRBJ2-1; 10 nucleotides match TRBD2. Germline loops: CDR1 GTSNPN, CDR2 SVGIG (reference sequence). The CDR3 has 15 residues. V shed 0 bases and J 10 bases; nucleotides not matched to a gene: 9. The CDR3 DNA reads TGTGCCTGGAGTGTACGTCTAGCGGGAGAAGAGGAGCAGTTCTTC. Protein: CAWSVRLAGEEEQFF.

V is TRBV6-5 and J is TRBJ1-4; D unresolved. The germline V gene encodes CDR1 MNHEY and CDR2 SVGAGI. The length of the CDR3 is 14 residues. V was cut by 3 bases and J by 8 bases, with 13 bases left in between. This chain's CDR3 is CASSYDWRREKLFF. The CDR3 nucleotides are TGTGCCAGCAGTTATGACTGGAGGCGCGAAAAACTGTTTTTT.

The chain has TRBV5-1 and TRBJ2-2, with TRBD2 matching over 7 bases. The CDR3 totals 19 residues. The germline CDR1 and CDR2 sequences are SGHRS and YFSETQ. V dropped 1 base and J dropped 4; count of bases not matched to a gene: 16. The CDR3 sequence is CASSLYSPAGTLITGELFF. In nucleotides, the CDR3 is TGCGCCAGCAGCTTGTATAGCCCAGCGGGAACACTAATCACCGGGGAGCTGTTTTTT.

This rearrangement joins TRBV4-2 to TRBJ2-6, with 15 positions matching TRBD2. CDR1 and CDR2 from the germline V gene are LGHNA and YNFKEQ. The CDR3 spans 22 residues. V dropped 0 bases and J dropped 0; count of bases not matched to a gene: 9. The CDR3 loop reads CASSQDQGLAGGIHSGANVLTF. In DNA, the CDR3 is TGTGCCAGCAGCCAAGATCAGGGACTAGCGGGAGGCATCCACTCTGGGGCCAACGTCCTGACTTTC.

CDR3 nucleotides: TGTGCCAGCAGCGTACAGGGGAGCACAGATACGCAGTATTTT. This codes for CASSVQGSTDTQYF. The chain employs TRBV7-2 and TRBJ2-3, with TRBD1 identical over 7 bases. V gave up 5 bases and J gave up 0 bases; unmatched junction bases: 2. Germline assignment: CDR1 SGHTA and CDR2 FQGNSA. This CDR3 comprises 14 residues.

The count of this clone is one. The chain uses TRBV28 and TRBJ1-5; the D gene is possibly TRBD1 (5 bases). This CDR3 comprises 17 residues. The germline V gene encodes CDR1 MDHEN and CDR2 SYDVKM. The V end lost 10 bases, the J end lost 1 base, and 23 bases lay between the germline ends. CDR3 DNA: TGTGCCACCCAGCTCAGGGTCGGGCGGCGAAGCAATCAGCCCCAGCATTTT. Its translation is CATQLRVGRRSNQPQHF.

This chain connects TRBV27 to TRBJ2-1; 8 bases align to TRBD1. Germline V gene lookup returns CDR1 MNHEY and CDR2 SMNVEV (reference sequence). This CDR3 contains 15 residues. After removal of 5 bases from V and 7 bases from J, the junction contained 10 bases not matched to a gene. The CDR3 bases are TGTGCCAGCAGTCCCGCGGGCAGGGGGCGTAATGAGCAGTTCTTC. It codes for CASSPAGRGRNEQFF.

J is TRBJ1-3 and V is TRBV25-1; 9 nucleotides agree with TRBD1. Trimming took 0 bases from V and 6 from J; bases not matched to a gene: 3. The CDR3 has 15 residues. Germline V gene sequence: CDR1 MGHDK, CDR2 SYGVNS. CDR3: CASSEYGQGINTIYF. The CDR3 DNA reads TGTGCCAGCAGTGAATACGGACAGGGGATAAACACCATATATTTT. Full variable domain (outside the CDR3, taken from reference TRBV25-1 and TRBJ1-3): EADIYQTPRYLVIGTGKKITLECSQTMGHDKMYWYQQDPGMELHLIHYSYGVNSTEKGDLSSESTVSRIRTEHFPLTLESARPSHTSQYLCASSEYGQGINTIYFGEGSWLTVV.

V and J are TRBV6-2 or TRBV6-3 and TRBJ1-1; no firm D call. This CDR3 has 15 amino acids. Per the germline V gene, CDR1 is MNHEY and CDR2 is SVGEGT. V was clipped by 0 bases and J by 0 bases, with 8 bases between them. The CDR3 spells CASSYSGSMNTEAFF. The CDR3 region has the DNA TGTGCCAGCAGTTACTCGGGCAGTATGAACACTGAAGCTTTCTTT.

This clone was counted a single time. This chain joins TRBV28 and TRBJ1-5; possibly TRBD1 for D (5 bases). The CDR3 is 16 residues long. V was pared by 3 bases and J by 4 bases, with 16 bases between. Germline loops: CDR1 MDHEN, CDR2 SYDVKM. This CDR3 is CASSFPMTVSNQPQHF. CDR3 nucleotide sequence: TGTGCCAGCAGTTTCCCCATGACAGTGTCAAATCAGCCCCAGCATTTT.

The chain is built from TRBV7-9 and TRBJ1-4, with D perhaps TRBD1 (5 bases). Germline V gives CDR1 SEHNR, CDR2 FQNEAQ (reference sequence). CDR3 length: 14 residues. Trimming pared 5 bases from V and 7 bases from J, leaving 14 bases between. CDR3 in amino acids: CASSPGGSGEKLFF. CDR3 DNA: TGTGCCAGCAGCCCGGGGGGTTCAGGTGAAAAACTGTTTTTT.

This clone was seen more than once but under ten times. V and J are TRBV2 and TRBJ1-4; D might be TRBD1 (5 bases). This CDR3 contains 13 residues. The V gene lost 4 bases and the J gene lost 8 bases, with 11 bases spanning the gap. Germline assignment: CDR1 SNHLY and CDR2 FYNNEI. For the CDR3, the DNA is TGTGCCAGCAGTGTGGAGGGACGGGAAAAACTGTTTTTT. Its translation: CASSVEGREKLFF.

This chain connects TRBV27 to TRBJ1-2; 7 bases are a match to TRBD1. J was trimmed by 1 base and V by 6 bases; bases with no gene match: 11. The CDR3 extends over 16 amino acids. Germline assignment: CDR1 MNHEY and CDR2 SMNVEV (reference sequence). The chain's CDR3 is CASRLRATGINYGYTF. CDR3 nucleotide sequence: TGTGCCAGCAGGTTAAGGGCGACAGGGATTAACTATGGCTACACCTTC.

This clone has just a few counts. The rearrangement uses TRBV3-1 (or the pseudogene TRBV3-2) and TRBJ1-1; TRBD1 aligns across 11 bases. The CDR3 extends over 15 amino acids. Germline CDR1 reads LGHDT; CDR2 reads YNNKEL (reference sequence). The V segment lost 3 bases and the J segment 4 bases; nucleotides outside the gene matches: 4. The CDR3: CASSHHGTGGTEAFF. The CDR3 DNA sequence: TGTGCCAGCAGCCACCACGGGACAGGGGGCACTGAAGCTTTCTTT.

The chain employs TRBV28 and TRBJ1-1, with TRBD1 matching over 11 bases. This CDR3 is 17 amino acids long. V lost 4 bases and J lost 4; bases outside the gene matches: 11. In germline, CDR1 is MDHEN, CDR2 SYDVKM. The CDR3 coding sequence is TGTGCCAGCAGTTCTCCCCCGGGACAGGGGGTGGGCACTGAAGCTTTCTTT. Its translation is CASSSPPGQGVGTEAFF.

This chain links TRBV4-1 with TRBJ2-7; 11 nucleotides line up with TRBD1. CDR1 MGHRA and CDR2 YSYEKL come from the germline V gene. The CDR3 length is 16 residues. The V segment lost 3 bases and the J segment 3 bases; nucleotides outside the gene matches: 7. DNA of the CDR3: TGCGCCAGCAGCCAGGGGGGGACAGGGGGAAGCTACGAGCAGTACTTC. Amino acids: CASSQGGTGGSYEQYF.

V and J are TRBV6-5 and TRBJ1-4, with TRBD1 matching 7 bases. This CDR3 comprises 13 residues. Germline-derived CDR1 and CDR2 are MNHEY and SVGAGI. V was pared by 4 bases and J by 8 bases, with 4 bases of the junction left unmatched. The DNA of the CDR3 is TGTGCCAGCAGTTTAGACAGGGACGAAAAACTGTTTTTT. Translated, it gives CASSLDRDEKLFF.

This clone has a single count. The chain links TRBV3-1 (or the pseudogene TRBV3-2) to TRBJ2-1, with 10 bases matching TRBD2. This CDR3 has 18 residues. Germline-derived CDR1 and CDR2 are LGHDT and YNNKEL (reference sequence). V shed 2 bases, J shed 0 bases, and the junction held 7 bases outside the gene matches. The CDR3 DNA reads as TGTGCCAGCAGCCAACGGATAGCGGGGGGCACCTCCTACAATGAGCAGTTCTTC. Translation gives CASSQRIAGGTSYNEQFF.

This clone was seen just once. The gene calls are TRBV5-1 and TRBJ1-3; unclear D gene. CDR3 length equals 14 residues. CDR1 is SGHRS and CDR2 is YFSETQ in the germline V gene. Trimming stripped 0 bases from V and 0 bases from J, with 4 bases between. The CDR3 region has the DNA TGCGCCAGCAGCTTGGCTAGCTCTGGAAACACCATATATTTT. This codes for CASSLASSGNTIYF.

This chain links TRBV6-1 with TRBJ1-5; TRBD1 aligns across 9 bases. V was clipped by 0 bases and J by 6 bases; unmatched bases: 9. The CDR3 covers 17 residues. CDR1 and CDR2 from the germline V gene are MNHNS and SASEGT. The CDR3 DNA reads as TGTGCCAGCAGTGAAGCGCGGAACAGGGGGCAGGGTCAGCCCCAGCATTTT. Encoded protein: CASSEARNRGQGQPQHF.

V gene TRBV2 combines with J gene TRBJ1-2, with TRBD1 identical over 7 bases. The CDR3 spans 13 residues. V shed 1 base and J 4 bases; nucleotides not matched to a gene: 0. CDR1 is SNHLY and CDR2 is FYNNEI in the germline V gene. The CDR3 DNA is TGTGCCAGCAGTGAAGGGACAGGCTATGGCTACACCTTC. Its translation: CASSEGTGYGYTF.

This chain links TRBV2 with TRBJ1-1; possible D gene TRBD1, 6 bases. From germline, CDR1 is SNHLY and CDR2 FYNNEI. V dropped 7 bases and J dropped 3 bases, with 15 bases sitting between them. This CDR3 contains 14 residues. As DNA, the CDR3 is TGTGCCAGCAACCAACAGGGTCCAGACACTGAAGCTTTCTTT. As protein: CASNQQGPDTEAFF.

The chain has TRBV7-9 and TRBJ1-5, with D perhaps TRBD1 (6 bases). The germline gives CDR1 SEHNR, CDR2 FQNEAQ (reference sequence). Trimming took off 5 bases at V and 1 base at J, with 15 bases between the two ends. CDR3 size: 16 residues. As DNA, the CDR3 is TGTGCCAGCAGCCTAACAGGGAGTGGGAGCAATCAGCCCCAGCATTTT. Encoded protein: CASSLTGSGSNQPQHF. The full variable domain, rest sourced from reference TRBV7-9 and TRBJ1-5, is DTGVSQNPRHKITKRGQNVTFRCDPISEHNRLYWYRQTLGQGPEFLTYFQNEAQLEKSRLLSDRFSAERPKGSFSTLEIQRTEQGDSAMYLCASSLTGSGSNQPQHFGDGTRLSIL.

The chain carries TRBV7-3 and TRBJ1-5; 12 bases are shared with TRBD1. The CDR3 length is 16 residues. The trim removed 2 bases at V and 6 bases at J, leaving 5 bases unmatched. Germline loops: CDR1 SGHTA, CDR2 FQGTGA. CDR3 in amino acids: CASSLLGTGGFQPQHF. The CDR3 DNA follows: TGTGCCAGCAGCTTACTAGGGACAGGGGGCTTTCAGCCCCAGCATTTT.

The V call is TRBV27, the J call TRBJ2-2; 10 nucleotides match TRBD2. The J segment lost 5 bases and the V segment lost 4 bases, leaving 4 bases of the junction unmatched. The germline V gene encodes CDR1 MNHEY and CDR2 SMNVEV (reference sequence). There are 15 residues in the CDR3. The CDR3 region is CASSSAGGQTGELFF. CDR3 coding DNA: TGTGCCAGCAGTTCAGCGGGGGGGCAGACCGGGGAGCTGTTTTTT.

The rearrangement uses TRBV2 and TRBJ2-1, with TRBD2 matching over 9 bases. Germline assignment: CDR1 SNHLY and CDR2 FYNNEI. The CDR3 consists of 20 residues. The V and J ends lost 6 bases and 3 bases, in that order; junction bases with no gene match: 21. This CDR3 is CASSSRIAGDPVLDYNEQFF. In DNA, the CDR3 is TGTGCCAGCAGCTCAAGAATAGCGGGGGACCCAGTACTCGACTACAATGAGCAGTTCTTC.